This note documents a single T cell receptor beta chain sequence. Its antigen is as yet unknown. In germline, CDR1 is SQVTM, CDR2 ANQGSEA. The CDR3 totals 13 residues. The V end lost 4 bases, the J end lost 0 bases, and 7 bases lay between the germline ends. These data originate in a study of T cell responses to AZD1222 COVID-19 vaccine. Study information: Second-dose intervals of approximately 4 or approximately 12 weeks were pooled.

Repertoires were generated with immunoSEQ multiplex PCR, while TCRdb's copy carries only in-frame clones and drops some. This table holds about 100,000 clones, less than 90% found once. Regarding the study as a whole: The study sampled repertoires only after the peak T cell response. In the spike-specific TCR repertoire, nearly half reportedly target unmutated variant regions. The donor group comprised mostly white British people and more females; the analysis possibly underestimated clonal diversity.

The V gene is TRBV29-1, the J gene TRBJ2-1, with unresolved D. Sample: peripheral blood, taken on day 0 of AZD1222 vaccination. The sequence was collected from an adult in good health. The CDR3 spells CSVATSSYNEQFF. The CDR3 region has the DNA TGCAGCGTTGCAACAAGCTCCTACAATGAGCAGTTCTTC.